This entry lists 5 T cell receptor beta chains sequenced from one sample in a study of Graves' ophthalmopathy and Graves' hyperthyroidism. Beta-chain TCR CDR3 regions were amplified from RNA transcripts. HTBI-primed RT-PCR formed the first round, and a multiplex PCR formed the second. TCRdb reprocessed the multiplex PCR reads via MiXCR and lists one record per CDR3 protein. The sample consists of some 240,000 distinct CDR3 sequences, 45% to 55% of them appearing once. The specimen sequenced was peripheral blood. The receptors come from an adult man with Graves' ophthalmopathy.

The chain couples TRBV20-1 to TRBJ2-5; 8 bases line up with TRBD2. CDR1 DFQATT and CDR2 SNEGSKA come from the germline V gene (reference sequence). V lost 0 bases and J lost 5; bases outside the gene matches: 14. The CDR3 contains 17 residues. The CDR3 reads CSARDLGAGAKWETQYF. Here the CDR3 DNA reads TGCAGTGCTAGAGATCTCGGAGCGGGGGCCAAGTGGGAGACCCAGTACTTC.

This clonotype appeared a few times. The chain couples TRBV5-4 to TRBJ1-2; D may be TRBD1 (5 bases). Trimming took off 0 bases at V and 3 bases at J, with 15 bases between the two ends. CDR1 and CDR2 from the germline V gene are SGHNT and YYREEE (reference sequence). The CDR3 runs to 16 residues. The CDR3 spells CASSLVKAGSDYGYTF. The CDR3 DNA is TGTGCCAGCAGCTTGGTTAAGGCAGGGTCGGACTATGGCTACACCTTC.

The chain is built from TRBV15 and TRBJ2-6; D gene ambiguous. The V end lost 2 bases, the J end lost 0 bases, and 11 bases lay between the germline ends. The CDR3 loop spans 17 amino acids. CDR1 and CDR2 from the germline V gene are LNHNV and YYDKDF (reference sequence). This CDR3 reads CATSRPLRLSGANVLTF. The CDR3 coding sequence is TGTGCCACCAGCAGACCATTACGTCTCTCTGGGGCCAACGTCCTGACTTTC.

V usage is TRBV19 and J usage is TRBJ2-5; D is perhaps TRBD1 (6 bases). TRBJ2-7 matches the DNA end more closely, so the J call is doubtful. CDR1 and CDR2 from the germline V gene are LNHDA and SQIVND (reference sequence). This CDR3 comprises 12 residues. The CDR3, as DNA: TGTGCCAGCTCCAGCAGGGGTCTCGAGCAGTACTTC. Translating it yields CASSSRGLEQYF.

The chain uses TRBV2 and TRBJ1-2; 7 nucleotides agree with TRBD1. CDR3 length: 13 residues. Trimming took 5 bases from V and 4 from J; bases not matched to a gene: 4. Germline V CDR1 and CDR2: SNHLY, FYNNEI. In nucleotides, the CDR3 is TGTGCCAGCAGTCGGGACAGCACCTATGGCTACACCTTC. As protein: CASSRDSTYGYTF.